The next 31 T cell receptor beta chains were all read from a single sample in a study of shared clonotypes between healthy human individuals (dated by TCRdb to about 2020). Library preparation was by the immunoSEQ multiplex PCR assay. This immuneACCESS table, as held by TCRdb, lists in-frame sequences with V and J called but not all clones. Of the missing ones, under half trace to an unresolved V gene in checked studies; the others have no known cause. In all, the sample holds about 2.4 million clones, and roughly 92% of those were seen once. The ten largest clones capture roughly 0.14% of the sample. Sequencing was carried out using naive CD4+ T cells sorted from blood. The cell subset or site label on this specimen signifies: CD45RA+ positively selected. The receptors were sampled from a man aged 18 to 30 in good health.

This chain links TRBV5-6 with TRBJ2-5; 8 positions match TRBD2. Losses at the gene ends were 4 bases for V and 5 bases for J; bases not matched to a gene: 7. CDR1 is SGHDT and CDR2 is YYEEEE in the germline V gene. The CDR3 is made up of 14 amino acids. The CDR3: CASSHRGGMETQYF. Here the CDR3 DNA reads TGTGCCAGCAGCCACCGGGGGGGCATGGAGACCCAGTACTTC.

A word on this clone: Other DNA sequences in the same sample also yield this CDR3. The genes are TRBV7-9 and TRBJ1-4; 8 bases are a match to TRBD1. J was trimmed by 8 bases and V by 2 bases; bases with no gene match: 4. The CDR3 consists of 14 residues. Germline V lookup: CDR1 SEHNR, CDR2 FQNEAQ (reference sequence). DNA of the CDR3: TGTGCCAGCAGCTTACAGGGGGCTGGAGAAAAACTGTTTTTT. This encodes CASSLQGAGEKLFF.

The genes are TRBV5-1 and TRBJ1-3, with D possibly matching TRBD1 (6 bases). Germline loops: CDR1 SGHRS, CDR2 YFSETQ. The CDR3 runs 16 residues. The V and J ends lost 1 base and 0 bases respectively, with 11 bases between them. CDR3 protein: CASSLMSGASGNTIYF. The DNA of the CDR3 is TGCGCCAGCAGCTTGATGTCGGGGGCCTCTGGAAACACCATATATTTT.

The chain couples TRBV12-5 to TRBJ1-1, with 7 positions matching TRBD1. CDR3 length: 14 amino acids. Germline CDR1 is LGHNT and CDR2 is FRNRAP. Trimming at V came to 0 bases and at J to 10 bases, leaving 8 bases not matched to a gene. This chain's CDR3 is CASGLVTGEAAAFF. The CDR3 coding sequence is TGTGCTAGTGGTTTGGTCACAGGGGAGGCAGCAGCTTTCTTT. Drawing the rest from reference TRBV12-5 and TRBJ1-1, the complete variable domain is DARVTQTPRHKVTEMGQEVTMRCQPILGHNTVFWYRQTMMQGLELLAYFRNRAPLDDSGMPKDRFSAEMPDATLATLKIQPSEPRDSAVYFCASGLVTGEAAAFFGQGTRLTVV.

The CDR3 DNA reads TGCGCCAGCAGCTTCCGAATGTTGAGTACTAGCGGGGGTACCAAAAACATTCAGTACTTC. This gives the protein CASSFRMLSTSGGTKNIQYF. V gene TRBV5-1 combines with J gene TRBJ2-4; TRBD2 matches at 11 bases. Germline V gives CDR1 SGHRS, CDR2 YFSETQ. This CDR3 spans 20 amino acids. Germline trimming cut 2 bases from V and 2 bases from J; bases unmatched to any gene: 15.

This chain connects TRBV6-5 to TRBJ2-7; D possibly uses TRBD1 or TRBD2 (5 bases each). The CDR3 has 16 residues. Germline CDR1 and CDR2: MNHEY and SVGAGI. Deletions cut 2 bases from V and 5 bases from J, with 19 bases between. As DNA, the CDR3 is TGTGCCAGCAGTTACGGGGCAATGGGGGTTAGGGACGAGCAGTACTTC. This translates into CASSYGAMGVRDEQYF.

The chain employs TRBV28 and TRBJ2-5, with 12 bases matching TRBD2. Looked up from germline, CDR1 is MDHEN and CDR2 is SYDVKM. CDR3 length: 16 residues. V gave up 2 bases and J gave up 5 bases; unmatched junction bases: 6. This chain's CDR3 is CASSLGLAGGPETQYF. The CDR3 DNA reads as TGTGCCAGCAGTTTAGGGCTAGCGGGAGGGCCGGAGACCCAGTACTTC.

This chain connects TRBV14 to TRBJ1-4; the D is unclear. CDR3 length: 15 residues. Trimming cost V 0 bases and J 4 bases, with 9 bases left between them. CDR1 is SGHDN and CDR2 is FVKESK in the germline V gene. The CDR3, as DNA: TGTGCCAGCAGCCAAGATGGGCGGATTAATGAAAAACTGTTTTTT. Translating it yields CASSQDGRINEKLFF. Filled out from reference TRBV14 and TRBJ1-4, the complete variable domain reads EAGVTQFPSHSVIEKGQTVTLRCDPISGHDNLYWYRRVMGKEIKFLLHFVKESKQDESGMPNNRFLAERTGGTYSTLKVQPAELEDSGVYFCASSQDGRINEKLFFGSGTQLSVL.

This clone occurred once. CDR3 sequence reads: CASSLVTATNYGYTF. The DNA for the CDR3 is TGTGCCAGCAGCTTAGTTACGGCCACTAACTATGGCTACACCTTC. The rearrangement links TRBV7-9 to TRBJ1-2; D unresolved. Germline V gene data show CDR1 as SEHNR and CDR2 as FQNEAQ (reference sequence). This CDR3 spans 15 amino acids. Trimming removed 1 base at V and 0 bases at J, with 9 bases between.

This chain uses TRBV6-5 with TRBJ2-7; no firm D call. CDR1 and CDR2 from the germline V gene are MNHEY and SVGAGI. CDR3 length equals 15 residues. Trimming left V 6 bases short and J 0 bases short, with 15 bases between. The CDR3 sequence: CASSTPRTVSYEQYF. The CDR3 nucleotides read TGTGCCAGCAGCACCCCTAGGACGGTCTCCTACGAGCAGTACTTC.

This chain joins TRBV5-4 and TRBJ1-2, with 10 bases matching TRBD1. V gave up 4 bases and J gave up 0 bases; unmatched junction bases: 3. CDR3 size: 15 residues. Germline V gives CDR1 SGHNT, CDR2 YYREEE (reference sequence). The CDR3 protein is CASSAGTGANYGYTF. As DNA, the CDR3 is TGTGCCAGCAGCGCCGGGACAGGGGCTAACTATGGCTACACCTTC.

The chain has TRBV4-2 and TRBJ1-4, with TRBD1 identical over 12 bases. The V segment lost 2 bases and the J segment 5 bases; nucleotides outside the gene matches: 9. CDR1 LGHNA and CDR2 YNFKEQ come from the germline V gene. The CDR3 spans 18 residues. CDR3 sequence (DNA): TGTGCCAGCAGCCAACTAGGGGGGACAGGGGGCGCGAATGAAAAACTGTTTTTT. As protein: CASSQLGGTGGANEKLFF.

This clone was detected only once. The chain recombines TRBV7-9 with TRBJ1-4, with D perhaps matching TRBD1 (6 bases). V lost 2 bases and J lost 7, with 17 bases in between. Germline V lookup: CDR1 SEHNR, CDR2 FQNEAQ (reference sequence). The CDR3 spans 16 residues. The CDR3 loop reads CASSLSMDSVSEKLFF. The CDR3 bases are TGTGCCAGCAGCTTATCGATGGACAGCGTTAGTGAAAAACTGTTTTTT. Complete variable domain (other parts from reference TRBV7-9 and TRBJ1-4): DTGVSQNPRHKITKRGQNVTFRCDPISEHNRLYWYRQTLGQGPEFLTYFQNEAQLEKSRLLSDRFSAERPKGSFSTLEIQRTEQGDSAMYLCASSLSMDSVSEKLFFGSGTQLSVL.

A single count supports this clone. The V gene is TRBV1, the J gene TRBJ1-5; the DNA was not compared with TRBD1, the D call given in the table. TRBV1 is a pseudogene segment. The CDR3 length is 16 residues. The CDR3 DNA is TGCACCAGCAGCCAAGGGGACAGGGCGATGGGTCAGCCCCAGCATTTT. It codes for CTSSQGDRAMGQPQHF.

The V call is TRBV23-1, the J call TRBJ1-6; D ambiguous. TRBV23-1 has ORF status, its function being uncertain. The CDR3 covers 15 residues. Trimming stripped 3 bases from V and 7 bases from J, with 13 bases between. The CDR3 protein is CASSHSGRLNSPLHF. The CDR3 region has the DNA TGCGCCAGCAGTCATAGCGGACGGTTAAATTCACCCCTCCACTTT.

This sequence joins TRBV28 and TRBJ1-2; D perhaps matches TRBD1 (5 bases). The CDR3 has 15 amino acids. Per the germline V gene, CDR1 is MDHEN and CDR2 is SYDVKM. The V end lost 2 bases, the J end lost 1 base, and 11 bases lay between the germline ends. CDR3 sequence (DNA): TGTGCCAGCAGTTTAGACCCGACAGTTAACTATGGCTACACCTTC. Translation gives CASSLDPTVNYGYTF.

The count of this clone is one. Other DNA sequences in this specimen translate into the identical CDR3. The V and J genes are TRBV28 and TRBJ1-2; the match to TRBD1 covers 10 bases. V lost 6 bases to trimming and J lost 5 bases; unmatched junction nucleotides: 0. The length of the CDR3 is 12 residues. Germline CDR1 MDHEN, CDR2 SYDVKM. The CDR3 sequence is CASRDRGYGYTF. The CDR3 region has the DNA TGTGCCAGCAGGGACAGGGGGTATGGCTACACCTTC.

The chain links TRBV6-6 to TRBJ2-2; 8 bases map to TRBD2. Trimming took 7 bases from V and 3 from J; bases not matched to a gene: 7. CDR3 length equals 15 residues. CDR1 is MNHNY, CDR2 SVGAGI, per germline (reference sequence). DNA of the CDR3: TGTGCCAGCACTCTTAGCGGGACGTACACCGGGGAGCTGTTTTTT. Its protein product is CASTLSGTYTGELFF.

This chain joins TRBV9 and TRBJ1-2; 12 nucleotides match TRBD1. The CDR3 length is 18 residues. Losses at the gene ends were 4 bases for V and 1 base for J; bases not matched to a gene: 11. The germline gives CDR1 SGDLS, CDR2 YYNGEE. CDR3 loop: CASSSVGGQGAFNYGYTF. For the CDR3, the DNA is TGTGCCAGCAGCTCAGTAGGGGGACAGGGGGCCTTTAACTATGGCTACACCTTC.

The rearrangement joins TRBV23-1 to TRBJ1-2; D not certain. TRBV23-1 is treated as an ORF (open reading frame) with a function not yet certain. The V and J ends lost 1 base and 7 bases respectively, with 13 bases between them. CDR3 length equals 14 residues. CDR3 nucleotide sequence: TGCGCCAGCAGTCAATTAGTACCAGGCCCTGGCTACACCTTC. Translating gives CASSQLVPGPGYTF.

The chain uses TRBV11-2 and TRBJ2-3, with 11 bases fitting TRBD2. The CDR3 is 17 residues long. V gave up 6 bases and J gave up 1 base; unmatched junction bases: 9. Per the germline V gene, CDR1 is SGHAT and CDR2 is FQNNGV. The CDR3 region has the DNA TGTGCCAGCAGAAATAGCGGGAGGGCCGGGGGCACAGATACGCAGTATTTT. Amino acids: CASRNSGRAGGTDTQYF.

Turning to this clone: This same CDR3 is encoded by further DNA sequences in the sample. CDR3 region: CASSLSRDTGELFF. In DNA, the CDR3 is TGTGCCAGCAGCTTAAGCAGGGACACCGGGGAGCTGTTTTTT. The V and J genes are TRBV7-8 and TRBJ2-2, with a weak D call TRBD1 (5 bases). Trimming took 2 bases from V and 3 from J, leaving 7 bases between them. This CDR3 is 14 amino acids long. Germline loops: CDR1 SGHVS, CDR2 FQNEAQ.

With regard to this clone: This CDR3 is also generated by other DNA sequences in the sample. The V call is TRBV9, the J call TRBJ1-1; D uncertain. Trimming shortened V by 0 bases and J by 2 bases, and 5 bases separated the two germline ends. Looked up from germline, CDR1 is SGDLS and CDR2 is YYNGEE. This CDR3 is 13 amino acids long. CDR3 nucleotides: TGTGCCAGCAGCGTAGCCGCTAACACTGAAGCTTTCTTT. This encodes CASSVAANTEAFF.

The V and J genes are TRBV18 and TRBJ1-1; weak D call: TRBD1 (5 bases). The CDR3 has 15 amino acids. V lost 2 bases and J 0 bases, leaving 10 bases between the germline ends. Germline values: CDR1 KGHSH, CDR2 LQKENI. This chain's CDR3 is CASSPWGDLNTEAFF. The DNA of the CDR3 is TGTGCCAGCTCACCATGGGGGGACTTGAACACTGAAGCTTTCTTT.

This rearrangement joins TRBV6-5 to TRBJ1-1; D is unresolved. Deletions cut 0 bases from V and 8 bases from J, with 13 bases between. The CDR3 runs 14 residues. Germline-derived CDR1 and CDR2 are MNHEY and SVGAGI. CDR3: CASSYSAATGEAFF. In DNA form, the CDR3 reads TGTGCCAGCAGTTACTCGGCAGCGACGGGAGAAGCTTTCTTT.

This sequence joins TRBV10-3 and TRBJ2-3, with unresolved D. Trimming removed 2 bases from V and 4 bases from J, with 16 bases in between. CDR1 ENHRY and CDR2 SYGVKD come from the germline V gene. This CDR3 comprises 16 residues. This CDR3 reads CAISEKQTSRADTQYF. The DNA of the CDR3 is TGTGCCATCAGTGAGAAGCAGACCTCACGGGCAGATACGCAGTATTTT.

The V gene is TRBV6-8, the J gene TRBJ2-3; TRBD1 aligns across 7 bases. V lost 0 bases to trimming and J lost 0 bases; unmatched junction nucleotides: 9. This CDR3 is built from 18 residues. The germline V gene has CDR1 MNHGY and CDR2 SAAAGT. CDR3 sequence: CASSYSGTDPWSTDTQYF. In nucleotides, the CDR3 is TGTGCCAGCAGTTACTCGGGGACAGATCCGTGGAGCACAGATACGCAGTATTTT.

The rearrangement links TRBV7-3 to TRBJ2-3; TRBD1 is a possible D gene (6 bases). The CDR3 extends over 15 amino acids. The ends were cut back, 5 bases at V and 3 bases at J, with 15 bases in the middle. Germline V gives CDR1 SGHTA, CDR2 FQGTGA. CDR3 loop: CASSLEGVPTDTQYF. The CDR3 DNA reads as TGTGCCAGCAGCCTAGAGGGGGTCCCGACAGATACGCAGTATTTT.

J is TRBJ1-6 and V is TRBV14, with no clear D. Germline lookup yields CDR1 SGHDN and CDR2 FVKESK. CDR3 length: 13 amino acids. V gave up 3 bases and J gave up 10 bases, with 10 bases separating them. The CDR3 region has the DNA TGTGCCAGCAGCCAGAACATCGAATCACCCCTCCACTTT. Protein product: CASSQNIESPLHF.

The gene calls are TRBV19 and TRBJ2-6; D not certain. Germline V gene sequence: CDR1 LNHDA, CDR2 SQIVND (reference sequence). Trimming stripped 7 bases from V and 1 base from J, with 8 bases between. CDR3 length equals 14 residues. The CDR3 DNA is TGTGCCAGTAATACGATGTCTGGGGCCAACGTCCTGACTTTC. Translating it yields CASNTMSGANVLTF. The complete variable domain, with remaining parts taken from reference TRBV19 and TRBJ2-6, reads DGGITQSPKYLFRKEGQNVTLSCEQNLNHDAMYWYRQDPGQGLRLIYYSQIVNDFQKGDIAEGYSVSREKKESFPLTVTSAQKNPTAFYLCASNTMSGANVLTFGAGSRLTVL.

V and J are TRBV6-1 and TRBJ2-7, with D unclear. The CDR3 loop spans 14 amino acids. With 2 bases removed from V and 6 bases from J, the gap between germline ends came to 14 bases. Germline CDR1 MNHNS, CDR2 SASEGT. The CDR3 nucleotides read TGTGCCAGCAGTGAAAATGCAGGAACGGTCGAGCAGTACTTC. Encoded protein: CASSENAGTVEQYF.